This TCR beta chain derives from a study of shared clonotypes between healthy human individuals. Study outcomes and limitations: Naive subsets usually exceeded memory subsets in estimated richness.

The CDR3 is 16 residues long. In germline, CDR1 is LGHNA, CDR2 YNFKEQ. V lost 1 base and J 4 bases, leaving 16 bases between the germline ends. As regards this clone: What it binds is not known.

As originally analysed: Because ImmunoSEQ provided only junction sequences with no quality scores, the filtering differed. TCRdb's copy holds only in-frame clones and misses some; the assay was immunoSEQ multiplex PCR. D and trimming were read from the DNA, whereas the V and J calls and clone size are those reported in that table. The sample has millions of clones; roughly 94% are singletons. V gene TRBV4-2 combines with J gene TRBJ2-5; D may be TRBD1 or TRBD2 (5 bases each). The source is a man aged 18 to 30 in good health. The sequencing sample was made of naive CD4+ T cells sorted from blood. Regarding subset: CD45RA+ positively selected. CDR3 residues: CASSQGYGGGVETQYF. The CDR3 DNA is TGTGCCAGCAGCCAAGGCTATGGGGGTGGGGTAGAGACCCAGTACTTC.